There are a few counts of the clone carrying this T cell receptor beta chain. Authors' analysis steps: Scientists estimated how many nucleated cells there were by amplifying reference gene primers. Here immunoSEQ multiplex PCR was the method, and the copy in TCRdb shows in-frame clones only, minus some. The V and J calls and clone size were taken over from that table, and D and trimming were inferred from the DNA. The sample holds approximately 230,000 clones, more than 80% seen once. The record originates from a study of blood T cell repertoires in COVID-19. Study overall: Sites in the United States, Italy and Spain provided acute and convalescent COVID-19 samples. T cells, B-cell-depleted T cells, or PBMCs provided the cDNA or gDNA that served as material.

The CDR3 runs to 16 residues. V was pared by 7 bases and J by 2 bases, with 11 bases of the junction left unmatched. In germline, CDR1 is LGHNT, CDR2 FRNRAP. The sequenced sample was peripheral blood. This clonotype was obtained from a man aged 25-40 years who had recovered from COVID-19. The rearrangement joins TRBV12-5 to TRBJ2-7, with 10 bases lining up with TRBD1. CDR3 nucleotide sequence: TGTGCTAGTGCCCCGAGAGTGGGACAGGGGACCTACGAGCAGTACTTC. It is translated as CASAPRVGQGTYEQYF.